These T cell receptor beta chains were read from a single sample in a study of PD-1 blockade in classical Hodgkin lymphoma. Profiled with immunoSEQ multiplex PCR; TCRdb holds only in-frame clones, not every one. The top ten hold 15% to 20% of the sample, which has some 19,000 clones, about 73% seen once. The specimen comprised peripheral blood mononuclear cells (PBMCs), sampled before the fourth cycle of nivolumab. These receptors originate from a human donor with classical Hodgkin lymphoma. Both conserved end residues are part of each CDR3. A D gene is named only where the DNA matches it firmly. Expanded clones are given a class, and other clones once, few, many or no size at all.

abundance: -; d_gene: TRBD2; j_gene: TRBJ2-3; v_gene: TRBV2; CDR3nt: TGTGCCAGCAGTCTCAATCCGACACTAGCGGAGAGCACAGATACGCAGTATTTT; CDR3aa: CASSLNPTLAESTDTQYF
abundance: -; d_gene: -; j_gene: TRBJ2-5; v_gene: TRBV9; CDR3nt: TGTGCCAGCAGCGGGAGGGTTATCGAGACCCAGTACTTC; CDR3aa: CASSGRVIETQYF
abundance: -; d_gene: -; j_gene: TRBJ2-3; v_gene: TRBV15; CDR3nt: TGTGCCACCAGCAGAGAAACCGAGGATACGCAGTATTTT; CDR3aa: CATSRETEDTQYF
abundance: few; d_gene: TRBD2; j_gene: TRBJ2-5; v_gene: TRBV27; CDR3nt: TGTGCCAGCAGAGCGGGACTAGAGGAGACCCAGTACTTC; CDR3aa: CASRAGLEETQYF
abundance: -; d_gene: -; j_gene: TRBJ2-1; v_gene: TRBV5-1; CDR3nt: TGCGCCAGCAGCCAGGATGCCCAATACAATGAGCAGTTCTTC; CDR3aa: CASSQDAQYNEQFF
abundance: -; d_gene: TRBD1; j_gene: TRBJ1-2; v_gene: TRBV27; CDR3nt: TGTGCCAGCAGTACACCTCGACAGGGAGGCGGCAATGGCTACACCTTC; CDR3aa: CASSTPRQGGGNGYTF
abundance: few; d_gene: TRBD2; j_gene: TRBJ2-1; v_gene: TRBV14; CDR3nt: TGTGCCAGCAGCCATAGGCGGGAGGTTCACAATGAGCAGTTCTTC; CDR3aa: CASSHRREVHNEQFF
abundance: few; d_gene: TRBD1; j_gene: TRBJ2-7; v_gene: TRBV5-1; CDR3nt: TGCGCCAGCAGCTTGTTGGGACAGGGGGCCTGGGAGCAGTACTTC; CDR3aa: CASSLLGQGAWEQYF
abundance: once; d_gene: -; j_gene: TRBJ1-2; v_gene: TRBV5-1; CDR3nt: TGCGCCAGCAGCTTGGTACCATCAGGGAACTATGGCTACACCTTC; CDR3aa: CASSLVPSGNYGYTF
abundance: medium-sized; d_gene: -; j_gene: TRBJ2-7; v_gene: TRBV2; CDR3nt: TGTGCCAGCATCAGCCGGGATAGTTACGAGCAGTACTTC; CDR3aa: CASISRDSYEQYF
abundance: -; d_gene: TRBD2; j_gene: TRBJ2-7; v_gene: TRBV7-2; CDR3nt: TGTGCCAGCAGCTTAACTAGCGGAACCTACGAGCAGTACTTC; CDR3aa: CASSLTSGTYEQYF
abundance: -; d_gene: TRBD1; j_gene: TRBJ1-6; v_gene: TRBV5-1; CDR3nt: TGCGCCAGCAGTTCTGACCTCCCGGGACAGGGGTTTTCACCCCTCCACTTT; CDR3aa: CASSSDLPGQGFSPLHF
abundance: few; d_gene: -; j_gene: TRBJ2-1; v_gene: TRBV14; CDR3nt: TGTGCCAGCAGCCGGACATTCTCCTACAATGAGCAGTTCTTC; CDR3aa: CASSRTFSYNEQFF
abundance: once; d_gene: TRBD1; j_gene: TRBJ1-3; v_gene: TRBV27; CDR3nt: TGTGCCAGCAGAGCTAGGACAGGGGGAAACACCATATATTTT; CDR3aa: CASRARTGGNTIYF
abundance: -; d_gene: -; j_gene: TRBJ2-1; v_gene: TRBV7-8; CDR3nt: TGTGCCAGCAGCCCCCGTACCCTGGGCCATGAGCAGTTCTTC; CDR3aa: CASSPRTLGHEQFF
abundance: few; d_gene: TRBD1; j_gene: TRBJ1-2; v_gene: TRBV29-1; CDR3nt: TGCAGCGTTAGGACAGGGAACGTCTATGGCTACACCTTC; CDR3aa: CSVRTGNVYGYTF
abundance: few; d_gene: -; j_gene: TRBJ1-2; v_gene: TRBV19; CDR3nt: TGTGCCAGTAGTATCGGGGGCAGCTATGGCTACACCTTC; CDR3aa: CASSIGGSYGYTF
abundance: -; d_gene: -; j_gene: TRBJ2-7; v_gene: TRBV4-1; CDR3nt: TGCGCCAGCAGCCAAGATTTAAGCAGCAAGGCCCTCTACGAGCAGTACTTC; CDR3aa: CASSQDLSSKALYEQYF
abundance: -; d_gene: TRBD2; j_gene: TRBJ2-3; v_gene: TRBV4-2; CDR3nt: TGTGCCAGCAGCCAAGAGGGACTAGCGGGAGTAGGAGATACGCAGTATTTT; CDR3aa: CASSQEGLAGVGDTQYF
abundance: -; d_gene: TRBD1; j_gene: TRBJ2-1; v_gene: TRBV4-1; CDR3nt: TGCGCCAGCAGCCCACAGGACAGGGGCCCCTACAATGAGCAGTTCTTC; CDR3aa: CASSPQDRGPYNEQFF
abundance: -; d_gene: -; j_gene: TRBJ1-1; v_gene: TRBV18; CDR3nt: TGTGCCAGCTCCCCTCAGGGGATGAACACTGAAGCTTTCTTT; CDR3aa: CASSPQGMNTEAFF
abundance: -; d_gene: -; j_gene: TRBJ2-3; v_gene: TRBV11-2; CDR3nt: TGTGCCAGCAGCTTACCCAGCACAGATACGCAGTATTTT; CDR3aa: CASSLPSTDTQYF
abundance: -; d_gene: -; j_gene: TRBJ2-7; v_gene: TRBV6-5; CDR3nt: TGTGCCAGCAGTTATTCACGGGGTAGCTCCTACGAGCAGTACTTC; CDR3aa: CASSYSRGSSYEQYF
abundance: -; d_gene: TRBD1; j_gene: TRBJ1-1; v_gene: TRBV19; CDR3nt: TGTGCCAGTAGTTTCGGACAGGGGCTCACTGAAGCTTTCTTT; CDR3aa: CASSFGQGLTEAFF
abundance: -; d_gene: -; j_gene: TRBJ1-3; v_gene: TRBV30; CDR3nt: TGTGCCTGGAGCGTACGGTTCAACTCTGGAAACACCATATATTTT; CDR3aa: CAWSVRFNSGNTIYF
abundance: -; d_gene: -; j_gene: TRBJ1-1; v_gene: TRBV6-1; CDR3nt: TGTGCCAGCAGGGGAGGGGGCACTGAAGCTTTCTTT; CDR3aa: CASRGGGTEAFF
abundance: -; d_gene: TRBD1; j_gene: TRBJ1-1; v_gene: TRBV2; CDR3nt: TGTGCCAGGAGGAAGGGGGCAAGCGAAGCTTTCTTT; CDR3aa: CARRKGASEAFF
abundance: -; d_gene: -; j_gene: TRBJ2-1; v_gene: TRBV7-8; CDR3nt: TGTGCCAGCAGCTCCCGGGCGGGTACCTACAATGAGCAGTTCTTC; CDR3aa: CASSSRAGTYNEQFF
abundance: -; d_gene: TRBD1; j_gene: TRBJ2-7; v_gene: TRBV7-9; CDR3nt: TGTGCCAGCAGCCTCCGACAGGGAAGCTCCTACGAGCAGTACTTC; CDR3aa: CASSLRQGSSYEQYF